The 27 T cell receptor delta chains in this list originate from one sample, sequenced in a study of delta chains in infants with herpesvirus infections. Gamma-chain- and delta-chain-specific primers converted PBMC RNA into TCR cDNA. TCRdb re-called the RT-PCR reads with CATT. The data contain approximately 500 delta-chain clones, 9% to 13% of them singletons. The sample consisted of peripheral blood, taken at time point 3 of longitudinal follow-up. These receptors originate from a human donor who was a Ugandan infant, either HIV-exposed or HIV-unexposed (not recorded which).

Worth noting for this clone: This likely reflects a read error, since a far larger clone is one base away. The chain employs TRDV1 and TRDJ1; no definite D call. Germline CDR1 is TSWWSYY and CDR2 is QGS. The CDR3 extends over 22 amino acids. The CDR3 DNA follows: TGTGCTCTTGGGGCCCTAAAGCCTCCCGCCCGGGAAGGGAGAGATTACACCGATAAACTCACCTTT. It codes for CALGALKPPAREGRDYTDKLTF.

A word on this clone: TCRdb has a much larger clone's protein, which differs at residue 4 from the translation of this DNA, likely because of a read error; what is shown is the protein translated from the DNA. Other nucleotide sequences in the sample specify the same CDR3. The V gene is TRDV2, the J gene TRDJ3, with 10 bases fitting TRDD3. No J segment appears in TCRdb, so it was assigned here by matching the sequence to germline. Germline values: CDR1 GEAIGNYY, CDR2 EKD. V trimming: 4 bases; J trimming: 4 bases; junction bases outside the gene matches: 6. This CDR3 contains 17 residues. The CDR3 DNA sequence: TGTGCCTGTGAGATACTGGGGGATTTTTGGGACACCCGACAGATGTTTTTC. Its translation: CACEILGDFWDTRQMFF.

This clone is labeled as medium-sized. The chain carries TRDV1 and TRDJ1; D uncertain. Germline assignment: CDR1 TSWWSYY and CDR2 QGS. The V and J ends lost 0 bases and 0 bases respectively, with 8 bases between them. This CDR3 contains 15 residues. CDR3: CALGELARYTDKLIF. For the CDR3, the DNA is TGTGCTCTTGGGGAACTAGCTCGGTACACCGATAAACTCATCTTT.

On this clone itself: Just one base apart from a much larger clone, this may be a read error. CDR3 DNA sequence: TGTGCTCTTGGGGAAAGGATTTCCTACAATGGGGCTGGGGAGCCCGATAAACTCATCTTT. Translated: CALGERISYNGAGEPDKLIF. V usage is TRDV1 and J usage is TRDJ1; TRDD2 might be the D (7 bases). Germline CDR1 TSWWSYY, CDR2 QGS. Deletions cut 2 bases from V and 3 bases from J, with 28 bases between. The CDR3 covers 20 residues.

This clone is large within its sample. The chain is built from TRDV1 and TRDJ1, with unresolved D. CDR3 length equals 16 residues. The ends were cut back, 4 bases at V and 3 bases at J, with 18 bases in the middle. The germline CDR1 and CDR2 sequences are TSWWSYY and QGS. The CDR3 reads CALGARLPPGSDKLIF. As DNA, the CDR3 is TGTGCTCTTGGGGCCCGCCTCCCGCCGGGCTCCGATAAACTCATCTTT.

This clone has more than one count but fewer than ten. Given a far larger clone just one base away, this is likely a sequencing read error. The chain joins TRDV1 to TRDJ1; 7 bases agree with TRDD3. The germline V gene encodes CDR1 TSWWSYY and CDR2 QGS. Germline trimming cut 2 bases from V and 5 bases from J; bases unmatched to any gene: 17. The CDR3 covers 18 residues. CDR3 sequence reads: CALGEGEPYSTGVDKLIF. The CDR3 DNA sequence: TGTGCTCTTGGGGAAGGGGAGCCTTACTCTACTGGGGTTGATAAACTCATCTTT.

In its sample, this clone ranks as medium-sized. A much more abundant neighbour one base away suggests this may be a read error. The chain couples TRDV1 to TRDJ1; 9 nucleotides align to TRDD3. V lost 1 base to trimming and J lost 4 bases; unmatched junction nucleotides: 25. The CDR3 runs 22 residues. CDR1 and CDR2 (germline): TSWWSYY, QGS. The CDR3 region is CALGERIAGACQGLGDCDKLIF. CDR3 nucleotides: TGTGCTCTTGGGGAACGAATAGCTGGGGCGTGTCAGGGGCTGGGGGATTGCGATAAACTCATCTTT.

With regard to this clone: With a far larger clone one base away, a read error is the likely cause. V gene TRDV2 was called; the J gene was not; TRDD3, the table's D call, was not compared with the DNA. This CDR3 is built from 18 residues. CDR1 GEAIGNYY and CDR2 EKD come from the germline V gene. DNA for the CDR3: TGTGCCTGTCTTACTGGGGGACACACTTACTCGTACACCGATAAACTCACCTTT. Translated, it gives CACLTGGHTYSYTDKLTF.

On this clone: This likely reflects a read error, since a far larger clone is one base away. The chain recombines TRAV38-2/DV8 with TRDJ3; 10 bases agree with TRDD3. Germline V gene sequence: CDR1 TSESDYY, CDR2 QEAYKQQN. The trim removed 5 bases at V and 0 bases at J, leaving 14 bases unmatched. The CDR3 totals 21 residues. Here the CDR3 DNA reads TGTGCTTATAGCAGTGGGGGATACCATAAACGGGGCTCCTGGGACACCCGACAGATGTTTTTC. It encodes CAYSSGGYHKRGSWDTRQMFF.

On this clone: A far larger clone is a single base away, which makes a read error likely. The chain is built from TRAV38-2/DV8 and TRDJ1; TRDD3 matches at 9 bases. Germline-derived CDR1 and CDR2 are TSESDYY and QEAYKQQN. The CDR3 contains 19 residues. The trim removed 0 bases at V and 3 bases at J, leaving 15 bases unmatched. The CDR3 DNA reads as TGTGCTTATAGGAGCGCCCATCGGTACGTCGGGGGATACCCCGATAAACTCATCTTT. This sequence encodes CAYRSAHRYVGGYPDKLIF.

This clone came up a few times. This likely reflects a read error, since a far larger clone is one base away. Other DNA sequences in the same sample also yield this CDR3. This sequence joins TRDV1 and TRDJ1; 7 nucleotides line up with TRDD3. Germline CDR1 and CDR2: TSWWSYY and QGS. The junction had 26 bases not matched to a gene; V was cut back by 4 bases and J by 0 bases. The CDR3 spans 22 residues. The CDR3 DNA reads as TGTGCTCTTGGGGGACCTCCAACGTGTACTGGGGCCAACCCATTGTACACCGATAAACTCATCTTT. It yields the protein CALGGPPTCTGANPLYTDKLIF.

About this clone: This sequence is one base from a far larger clone and is likely a read error. The V call is TRDV2, the J call TRDJ3; tentative D call: TRDD3 (5 bases). V lost 0 bases, J lost 2 bases, and 19 bases lay in between. Per germline, CDR1 GEAIGNYY and CDR2 EKD. The CDR3 consists of 20 residues. The CDR3 DNA sequence: TGTGCCTGTGACACCGACTGGTGGATTAGGGGTCCCTGGGACACCCGACAGATGTTTTTC. This sequence encodes CACDTDWWIRGPWDTRQMFF.

This clone was recorded a few times. This probably arose from a read error, given a far larger clone one base away. The CDR3 coding sequence is TGTGCTCTTGGGGAATCCGCCTCCCTCCCCTTGATAGCACAACTCTTCTTT. This encodes CALGESASLPLIAQLFF. The rearrangement uses TRDV1 and TRDJ2; no clear D. CDR1 TSWWSYY and CDR2 QGS come from the germline V gene. CDR3 length: 17 residues.

In its sample, this clone was seen a few times. A far larger clone is one nucleotide away, so this likely arose from a read error. This chain joins TRDV1 and TRDJ1, with D unresolved. The CDR3 has 17 residues. The germline V and J ends were trimmed by 5 bases and 7 bases, with 26 bases remaining between them. Per germline, CDR1 TSWWSYY and CDR2 QGS. CDR3 nucleotide sequence: TGTGCTCTTGGGTGTTGGAGAAAGCCTTGGAGGGAGGGTAAACTCATCTTT. Translation gives CALGCWRKPWREGKLIF.

A few counts support this clone. A read error is likely here: a far larger clone is one base away. Other DNA sequences in the sample encode the same CDR3. The chain recombines TRDV1 with TRDJ1; D possibly uses TRDD2 or TRDD3 (7 bases each). Germline CDR1 reads TSWWSYY; CDR2 reads QGS. V was shortened by 2 bases and J by 5 bases, with 24 bases between the two germline ends. This CDR3 region has 18 residues. CDR3 in amino acids: CALGEGEPSSTGVDKLIF. CDR3 bases: TGTGCTCTTGGGGAAGGGGAGCCTTCCTCTACTGGGGTGGATAAACTCATCTTT.

In the case of this clone: A far larger clone is one nucleotide away, so this likely arose from a read error. The CDR3 nucleotides are TGTGCCTGTGACACTGGGGCCGCCGGCGCTTTGACAGCACAACTCTTCTTT. The encoded protein is CACDTGAAGALTAQLFF. This chain connects TRDV2 to TRDJ2, with TRDD3 as a possible D gene (5 bases). The V end lost 1 base, the J end lost 0 bases, and 14 bases lay between the germline ends. The CDR3 covers 17 residues. Germline assignment: CDR1 GEAIGNYY and CDR2 EKD.

As to this clone: This sequence is one base from a far larger clone and is likely a read error. This sample includes further DNA sequences coding for the same CDR3. This rearrangement joins TRDV1 to TRDJ1; 8 bases are shared with TRDD2. CDR1 TSWWSYY and CDR2 QGS come from the germline V gene. The CDR3 loop spans 16 amino acids. The CDR3 here is CALGVTFLKAASKLIF. DNA of the CDR3: TGTGCTCTCGGGGTGACCTTCCTAAAAGCGGCCTCTAAACTCATCTTT.

Regarding this clone: A far more abundant clone sits one base away, making this likely a read error. This sample includes further DNA sequences coding for the same CDR3. This rearrangement joins TRDV1 to TRDJ1; the match to TRDD3 covers 12 bases. The CDR3 sequence is 25 residues long. CDR1 is TSWWSYY, CDR2 QGS, per germline. CDR3 amino acids: CALGDTAFLTPYWGIPLSQTDKLIF. The CDR3 nucleotides read TGTGCTCTAGGGGATACGGCCTTCCTAACCCCTTACTGGGGGATACCCCTCTCCCAAACCGATAAACTCATCTTT.

Details on this clone: This DNA's translation differs at residue 4 from TCRdb's protein, which comes from a much larger clone; a read error is likely, and the protein shown is translated from the DNA. The identical CDR3 is also encoded by other nucleotide sequences in the sample. The chain combines TRDV2 with TRDJ3, with 10 bases fitting TRDD3. TCRdb does not report a J gene; here it was assigned by matching the DNA to germline references. CDR1 is GEAIGNYY and CDR2 is EKD in the germline V gene. After removal of 4 bases from V and 4 bases from J, the junction contained 6 bases not matched to a gene. The CDR3 consists of 17 residues. The CDR3 protein is CACEILGDFWDTRQMFF. The DNA for the CDR3 is TGTGCCTGTGAAATACTGGGGGATTTTTGGGACACCCGACAGATGTTTTTC.

This clone was counted a few times. A far larger clone is a single base away, which makes a read error likely. This rearrangement joins TRDV1 to TRDJ3; 12 bases match TRDD3. From germline, CDR1 is TSWWSYY and CDR2 QGS. V shed 3 bases and J 2 bases; nucleotides not matched to a gene: 26. CDR3 length: 26 amino acids. DNA of the CDR3: TGTGCTCTTGGGGATCTTCCCCGGACGTCTTCCCTACTGGGGGATACCATAACCTGGGACACCCGACAGATGTTTTTC. Its translation: CALGDLPRTSSLLGDTITWDTRQMFF.

To note about this clone: Only one base separates this from a far larger clonotype, so it likely reflects a read error. J is TRDJ1 and V is TRDV1; TRDD3 matches 10 bases. No J gene was available from TCRdb, and it was assigned here by a germline match of the DNA. The germline gives CDR1 TSWWSYY, CDR2 QGS. The CDR3 is 19 residues long. V gave up 1 base and J gave up 1 base; unmatched junction bases: 12. In nucleotides, the CDR3 is TGTGCTCTTGGGGAACCACCTCGGGGACTGGGGGATTGCACCGATAAACTCATCTTT. This encodes CALGEPPRGLGDCTDKLIF.

By proportion, this clone is large. The gene calls are TRDV1 and TRDJ1; 8 positions match TRDD3. The CDR3 is made up of 17 amino acids. Germline V gene data show CDR1 as TSWWSYY and CDR2 as QGS. V gave up 0 bases and J gave up 0 bases; unmatched junction bases: 6. CDR3 residues: CALGELRDTLYTDKLIF. CDR3 in DNA: TGTGCTCTTGGGGAACTGAGGGATACGCTGTACACCGATAAACTCATCTTT.

As to this clone: With a far larger clone one base away, a read error is the likely cause. The chain is built from TRDV1 and TRDJ1; 12 bases agree with TRDD3. The J gene, left out of TCRdb, was set here by checking the DNA against germline. The length of the CDR3 is 20 residues. Germline lookup yields CDR1 TSWWSYY and CDR2 QGS. CDR3 bases: TGTGCTCTTGGGGGCCCTCTTCCTACTGGGGGATACCTGTACACCAATAAACTCATCTTT. This translates into CALGGPLPTGGYLYTNKLIF.

This clone is classed as large (0.1 to 1%). The chain recombines TRDV1 with TRDJ1; 12 positions match TRDD3. This CDR3 is built from 19 residues. Trimming cost V 3 bases and J 2 bases; bases outside gene matches: 13. Germline V lookup: CDR1 TSWWSYY, CDR2 QGS. The CDR3 region is CALGECFGWGIRGTDKLIF. CDR3 DNA: TGTGCTCTTGGGGAGTGCTTCGGCTGGGGGATACGCGGGACCGATAAACTCATCTTT.

By proportion, this clone is medium-sized. The chain recombines TRAV29/DV5 with TRDJ1, with TRDD3 as a possible D gene (5 bases). Germline CDR1 NSMFDY, CDR2 ISSIKDK. Trimming took off 2 bases at V and 0 bases at J, with 17 bases between the two ends. The CDR3 has 16 amino acids. The CDR3 region is CAARRGRRGYTDKLIF. In DNA, the CDR3 is TGTGCAGCAAGGAGGGGAAGGCGGGGGTACACCGATAAACTCATCTTT.

By sample share, this clone is hyperexpanded. The sample contains more than one DNA sequence encoding this CDR3. This chain uses TRDV1 with TRDJ1; TRDD3 agrees at 10 bases. CDR3 length: 20 residues. The V segment lost 4 bases and the J segment 0 bases; nucleotides outside the gene matches: 17. The V gene's germline CDR1 is TSWWSYY and CDR2 QGS. The CDR3 DNA sequence: TGTGCTCTTGGGGTGTATGTACTGGGGGATTCCTCCCTGTACACCGATAAACTCATCTTT. Translating gives CALGVYVLGDSSLYTDKLIF.

A note on this clone: This likely stems from a read error, as it lies one base from a far larger clone. The CDR3 DNA sequence: TGTGCTCTTGGTGGCGCGGACCAGGGGATAAGGGAATACTGGGGCCAGTCTCCCTGGGACACCCGACAGATGTTTTTC. It codes for CALGGADQGIREYWGQSPWDTRQMFF. The chain combines TRDV1 with TRDJ3, with 7 bases identical to TRDD3. TCRdb gives no J gene; it was assigned here by matching the DNA to germline. V lost 6 bases to trimming and J lost 2 bases; unmatched junction nucleotides: 34. The CDR3 has 26 residues. Germline-derived CDR1 and CDR2 are TSWWSYY and QGS.